What follows is one T cell receptor beta chain and its context. The target antigen is unknown. This CDR3 contains 16 residues. The germline V and J ends were trimmed by 4 bases and 0 bases, with 13 bases remaining between them. Germline values: CDR1 SGDLS, CDR2 YYNGEE. The sample comes from a study of cytomegalovirus exposure and HLA in healthy donors. Study-level findings and limits: Presence/absence comparisons presumed near-even sequencing depth among donors.

PCR primers comprised 60 Vbeta and 13 Jbeta primers. Data came from immunoSEQ multiplex PCR; TCRdb stores just in-frame clones and leaves some out. The sample contains 95,000 to 150,000 clones, 70% to 85% of which appear only once. The rearrangement uses TRBV9 and TRBJ2-2; D is perhaps TRBD2 (6 bases). Sequencing was performed on PBMCs. This TCR derives from a human donor in good health. The CDR3 bases are TGTGCCAGCAGCCCCCAAGGGACTTCGAACACCGGGGAGCTGTTTTTT. Translating gives CASSPQGTSNTGELFF.